What follows are 12 T cell receptor beta chains derived from one specimen sequenced in a study of CXCR3-negative and CXCR3-positive naive CD8 T cells. The TRB libraries of cDNA were built by UMI-labeled 5' RACE. From its re-call of the 5' RACE reads, TCRdb lists each CDR3 protein once, without DNA. This sample's table reports around 40,000 distinct CDR3 sequences. Sequencing was performed on memory CD8+ T cells from blood. These receptors were obtained from a human donor in good health. Some clones in this sample may be carry-over from other donors' samples.

V gene TRBV6-6 combines with J gene TRBJ2-1. Germline loops: CDR1 MNHNY, CDR2 SVGAGI (reference sequence). CDR3 length equals 11 residues. This CDR3 reads CASSLAREQFF.

This chain links TRBV9 with TRBJ2-5; TCRdb's assignment of TRBD1 cannot be checked, as there is no DNA. CDR3 length: 13 amino acids. Germline assignment: CDR1 SGDLS and CDR2 YYNGEE. The CDR3: CASSHGGVETQYF.

This sequence joins TRBV7-9 and TRBJ2-1; TCRdb's D call of TRBD2 is untestable without DNA. The CDR3 totals 14 residues. From germline, CDR1 is SEHNR and CDR2 FQNEAQ (reference sequence). The CDR3 reads CASSFPRVYNEQFF.

The gene calls are TRBV18 and TRBJ2-5. CDR3 length equals 13 residues. Germline V gene data show CDR1 as KGHSH and CDR2 as LQKENI. The CDR3 region is CASSPPSQETQYF.

CDR3 residues: CASSLTGRLNTQYF. The chain couples TRBV28 to TRBJ2-3; there is no DNA to check the TCRdb D call of TRBD1. CDR3 length: 14 amino acids. The germline V gene has CDR1 MDHEN and CDR2 SYDVKM.

The rearrangement uses TRBV20-1 and TRBJ1-1. Germline-derived CDR1 and CDR2 are DFQATT and SNEGSKA (reference sequence). The CDR3 is 12 amino acids. This chain's CDR3 is CSARKTDTEAFF.

The V call is TRBV2, the J call TRBJ1-3. Germline CDR1 and CDR2: SNHLY and FYNNEI. This CDR3 comprises 15 residues. CDR3 loop: CASSDGPSSGNTIYF.

The chain carries TRBV24-1 and TRBJ2-1. Per germline, CDR1 KGHDR and CDR2 SFDVKD. The CDR3 is 14 residues long. CDR3 protein: CATSDLRVWNEQFF.

The CDR3: CASTHGQGLHEQFF. V usage is TRBV28 and J usage is TRBJ2-1; TCRdb's D gene call, TRBD1, goes unchecked for lack of DNA. This CDR3 is 14 amino acids long. Looked up from germline, CDR1 is MDHEN and CDR2 is SYDVKM.

The CDR3 reads CASSLFSGSAYNEQFF. This chain connects TRBV28 to TRBJ2-1; TCRdb's D call of TRBD2 is untestable without DNA. Germline-derived CDR1 and CDR2 are MDHEN and SYDVKM. The CDR3 spans 16 residues.

The genes are TRBV29-1 and TRBJ1-1. Germline values: CDR1 SQVTM, CDR2 ANQGSEA. The CDR3 contains 11 residues. The CDR3 spells CSVVLLAEAFF.

The chain is built from TRBV10-3 and TRBJ2-1; checking the TCRdb D call of TRBD1 is not possible without DNA. Germline values: CDR1 ENHRY, CDR2 SYGVKD. CDR3 length equals 14 residues. The CDR3 sequence: CAIRDQGQSNEQFF.